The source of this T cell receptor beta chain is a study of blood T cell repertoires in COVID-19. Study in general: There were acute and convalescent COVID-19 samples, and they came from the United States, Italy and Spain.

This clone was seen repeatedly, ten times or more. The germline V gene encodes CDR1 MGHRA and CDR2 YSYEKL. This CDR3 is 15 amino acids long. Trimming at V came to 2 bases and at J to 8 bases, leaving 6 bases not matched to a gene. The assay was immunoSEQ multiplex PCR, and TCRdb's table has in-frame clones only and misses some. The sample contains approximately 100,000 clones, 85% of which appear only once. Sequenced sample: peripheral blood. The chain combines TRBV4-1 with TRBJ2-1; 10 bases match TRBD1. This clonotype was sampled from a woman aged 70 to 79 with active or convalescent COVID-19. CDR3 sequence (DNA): TGCGCCAGCAGCCAACCGGGACAGGGGAGACATGAGCAGTTCTTC. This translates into CASSQPGQGRHEQFF.